This T cell receptor beta chain is drawn from a study of Ad26.COV2.S vaccination and SARS-CoV-2 variants. Across the study: The donor belonged to the COV1001 Ad26.COV2.S trial arm. Administration of Ad26.COV2.S was intramuscular, either once or twice 56 days apart. Study-level points and caveats: Similar non-spike TCR breadth was observed in recipients of vaccine and of placebo. Substantial response breadth was reportedly seen for spike-specific CD8+ and CD4+ T cells after vaccination.

Generated by immunoSEQ multiplex PCR, the TCRdb table keeps only in-frame clones and is missing some. The sample includes 240,000 or so clones, 70% to 90% of them seen just once. This CDR3 spans 13 amino acids. Germline V gene data show CDR1 as SNHLY and CDR2 as FYNNEI. With 8 bases clipped from V and 1 base from J, the junction kept 5 bases outside the gene matches. Treatment defined: about 20 received Ad26.COV2.S at low or high dose, single or two shots; about 5 received placebo; per-sample allocation not given. Specimens were obtained on day 63 following the first vaccine or placebo injection. Concerning this clone itself: Its antigen is unknown.

The chain uses TRBV2 and TRBJ2-7, with 7 bases aligning to TRBD1. The source was peripheral blood, collected in a trial of Ad26.COV2.S vaccine versus placebo. The sequence derives from a person between 18 and 65 years old who received the Ad26.COV2.S COVID-19 vaccine or a placebo. CDR3 bases: TGTGCCAGCCGGGACAGCAATTCCTACGAGCAGTACTTC. The encoded protein is CASRDSNSYEQYF.